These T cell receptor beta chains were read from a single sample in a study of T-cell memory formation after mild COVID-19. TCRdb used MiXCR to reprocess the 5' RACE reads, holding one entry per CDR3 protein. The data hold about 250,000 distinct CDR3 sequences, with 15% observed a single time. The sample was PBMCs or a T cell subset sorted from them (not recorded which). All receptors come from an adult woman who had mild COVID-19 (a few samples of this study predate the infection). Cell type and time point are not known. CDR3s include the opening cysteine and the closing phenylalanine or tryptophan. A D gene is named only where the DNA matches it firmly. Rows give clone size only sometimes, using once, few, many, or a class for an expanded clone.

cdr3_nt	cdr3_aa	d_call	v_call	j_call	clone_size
TGTGCCAGCAGACTCGACAGGCCTAGCACCTACGAGCAGTACTTC	CASRLDRPSTYEQYF	NA	TRBV2	TRBJ2-7	few
TGCAGCGCCGGGACACTCAACACCGGGGAGCTGTTTTTT	CSAGTLNTGELFF	NA	TRBV29-1	TRBJ2-2	many
TGTGCCACCAGTCGCGGGTCAGAGCAAGAGACCCAGTACTTC	CATSRGSEQETQYF	NA	TRBV24-1	TRBJ2-5	NA
TGTGCCAGCTCACCACCCCTAGCGGGAGGTATTTACGAGCAGTACTTC	CASSPPLAGGIYEQYF	TRBD2	TRBV18	TRBJ2-7	few
TGTGCCAGCAGTTCCTATGGGGGCAGCGGGGAGCTGTTTTTT	CASSSYGGSGELFF	NA	TRBV2	TRBJ2-2	NA
TGTGCCTGGAGGCCGGGACAGGGGGCGTCCGAAAAACTGTTTTTT	CAWRPGQGASEKLFF	TRBD1	TRBV30	TRBJ1-4	NA
TGTGCCAGCAGCTTAGACAGCCTGCATGGCTACACCTTC	CASSLDSLHGYTF	NA	TRBV11-3	TRBJ1-2	NA
TGCGCCAGCAGCTGGCCGAGAGGGCAGAACACTGAAGCTTTCTTT	CASSWPRGQNTEAFF	NA	TRBV5-1	TRBJ1-1	few
TGCGCCAGCAGCCAAGACAGGGGTCGTAATTCACCCCTCCACTTT	CASSQDRGRNSPLHF	NA	TRBV4-3	TRBJ1-6	NA
TGTGCCAGCAGTTTAGGAGGGCAGGGCGGCCAGCCCCAGCATTTT	CASSLGGQGGQPQHF	NA	TRBV12-3/TRBV12-4	TRBJ1-5	few
TGTGCCAGCAGCACTACAGGGGTCCTGACTTTC	CASSTTGVLTF	NA	TRBV12-3/TRBV12-4	TRBJ2-6	NA
TGCGCCAGCAGCTTGACGGGAGGCACCTATGCTTTCTTT	CASSLTGGTYAFF	NA	TRBV5-1	TRBJ1-1	many
TGTGCCAGCACATATGGCCATCAGCCCCAGCATTTT	CASTYGHQPQHF	NA	TRBV12-3/TRBV12-4	TRBJ1-5	NA
TGTGCCAGTACCCAATCGGTTGGACAGCGATACAATGAGCAGTTCTTC	CASTQSVGQRYNEQFF	NA	TRBV19	TRBJ2-1	NA
TGCGCCAGCAGCCCAGACAGGGGAAGGGGGCAGTTCTTC	CASSPDRGRGQFF	TRBD1	TRBV5-1	TRBJ2-1	NA
TGTGCCAGCAGCGCCGCCGGGAAACAGAACAATGAGCAGTTCTTC	CASSAAGKQNNEQFF	NA	TRBV9	TRBJ2-1	NA
TGCGCCAGCAGCCAAGGGGTGGCCGACACAATCTACGAGCAGTACTTC	CASSQGVADTIYEQYF	NA	TRBV4-1	TRBJ2-7	NA
TGCAGTGCTAGACTGACAGGCCGAGGCAAGAGATGGTTCTACGAGCAGTACTTC	CSARLTGRGKRWFYEQYF	NA	TRBV20-1	TRBJ2-7	few
TGTGCCAGTATTGGACAGGGACTAGCCAAAAACATTCAGTACTTC	CASIGQGLAKNIQYF	TRBD1	TRBV2	TRBJ2-4	NA
TGTGCCAGCAGGGGGGACACGAGTGGCTACACCTTC	CASRGDTSGYTF	NA	TRBV6-1	TRBJ1-2	NA
TGCAGTGCTAGGGGTCTCTCCTACGAGCAGTACTTC	CSARGLSYEQYF	NA	TRBV20-1	TRBJ2-7	few
TGTGCCACCAGGAAGGGAGTAGGCACCGGGGAGCTGTTTTTT	CATRKGVGTGELFF	NA	TRBV24-1	TRBJ2-2	NA
TGTGCCAGCAGTTTTTTCGGGGGGAAGTACGAGCAGTACTTC	CASSFFGGKYEQYF	TRBD2	TRBV12-3/TRBV12-4	TRBJ2-7	NA
TGCAGCGTTGAGGGCAGCGGGCCAGGAGAGACCCAGTACTTC	CSVEGSGPGETQYF	NA	TRBV29-1	TRBJ2-5	few
TGTGCCAGCAGTTTCGAGCGGGCCCACTCCTACGAGCAGTACTTC	CASSFERAHSYEQYF	NA	TRBV12-3/TRBV12-4	TRBJ2-7	few
TGTGCCAGCAGCCAAGCCGGCGGCTCTGGGGCCAACGTCCTGACTTTC	CASSQAGGSGANVLTF	NA	TRBV4-2	TRBJ2-6	NA
TGCGCCAGCAGCTTGGAAGGGAATTCTAACTATGGCTACACCTTC	CASSLEGNSNYGYTF	NA	TRBV5-1	TRBJ1-2	many
TGCGCCAGCAGCACCCCGGACCGGTACAATGAGCAGTTCTTC	CASSTPDRYNEQFF	NA	TRBV5-1	TRBJ2-1	few
TGTGCCAGCAGGGGGGGACTAGCGGTGGGTTACAATGAGCAGTTCTTC	CASRGGLAVGYNEQFF	TRBD2	TRBV2	TRBJ2-1	NA
TGTGCCAGCAGCGCGACGGGACTAACGATGAATGAGCAGTTCTTC	CASSATGLTMNEQFF	TRBD2	TRBV7-3	TRBJ2-1	few
TGTGCCAGCAGCTTACGACAGGGGCCTGGGGCCAACGTCCTGACTTTC	CASSLRQGPGANVLTF	TRBD1	TRBV11-3	TRBJ2-6	few
TGTGCCAGCAGTGAAGTGTGGCAGATGCGAGAGACCCAGTACTTC	CASSEVWQMRETQYF	NA	TRBV6-1	TRBJ2-5	many
TGCGCCAGCAGCTTCGGAGGGAGCTTCAATAATTCACCCCTCCACTTT	CASSFGGSFNNSPLHF	NA	TRBV5-1	TRBJ1-6	NA
TGTGCCAGTAGTATTGGCGGACAGAGGGCCGGGGAGCTGTTTTTT	CASSIGGQRAGELFF	NA	TRBV19	TRBJ2-2	few
TGTTCCAGCAGCTTCACTAGCGGGCTATACAATGAGCAGTTCTTC	CSSSFTSGLYNEQFF	TRBD2	TRBV7-9	TRBJ2-1	NA
TGCGCCAGCAGCTCACGGGGGGGGACACTCCAAGAGACCCAGTACTTC	CASSSRGGTLQETQYF	TRBD2	TRBV5-1	TRBJ2-5	NA
TGTGCCAGCAGTCACGGAGCAAAGCCTGAGCAGTTCTTC	CASSHGAKPEQFF	NA	TRBV12-3/TRBV12-4	TRBJ2-1	few
TGTGCCAGCAGCTGGGACAGTAGTCGGTCCACAGATACGCAGTATTTT	CASSWDSSRSTDTQYF	TRBD1	TRBV12-3/TRBV12-4	TRBJ2-3	few
TGTGCCACCAGTGATGGGACTAGCGCCTCCACAGATACGCAGTATTTT	CATSDGTSASTDTQYF	TRBD2	TRBV24-1	TRBJ2-3	NA
TGTGCCAGTAGTATGGCCACCGGGACTGACTATGGCTACACCTTC	CASSMATGTDYGYTF	NA	TRBV19	TRBJ1-2	many
TGTGCCAGCAGCCGGCAGATAGCGTCCCATACCTACGAGCAGTACTTC	CASSRQIASHTYEQYF	NA	TRBV3-1	TRBJ2-7	NA
TGCGCCAGCAGCCGGGGACAGGGGTACCAAGAGACCCAGTACTTC	CASSRGQGYQETQYF	TRBD1	TRBV4-3	TRBJ2-5	once
TGCGCCAGCAGCCCGGGACAGAGCTCCTACAATGAGCAGTTCTTC	CASSPGQSSYNEQFF	TRBD1	TRBV5-1	TRBJ2-1	few